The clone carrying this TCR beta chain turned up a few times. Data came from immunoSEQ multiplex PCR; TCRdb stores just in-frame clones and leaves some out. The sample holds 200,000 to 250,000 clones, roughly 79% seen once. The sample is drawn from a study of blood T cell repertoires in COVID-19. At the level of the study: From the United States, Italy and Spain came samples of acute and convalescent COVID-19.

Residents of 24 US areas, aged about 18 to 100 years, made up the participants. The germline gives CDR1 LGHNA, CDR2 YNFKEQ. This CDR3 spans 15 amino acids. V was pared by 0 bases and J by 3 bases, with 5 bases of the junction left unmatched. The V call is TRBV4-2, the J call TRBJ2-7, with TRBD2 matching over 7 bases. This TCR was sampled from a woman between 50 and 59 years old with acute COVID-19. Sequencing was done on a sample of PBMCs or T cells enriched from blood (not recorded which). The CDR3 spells CASSQDGGRGYEQYF. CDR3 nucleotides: TGTGCCAGCAGCCAAGATGGCGGGAGAGGCTACGAGCAGTACTTC.